This T cell receptor beta chain was identified in a study of CD8+CD57+ T cells in acquired aplastic anemia. Study-wide context: Recorded DNA amounts for sorted CD4+ and CD8+ cells had an average of around 3.4 ug. Points from the study as a whole: The same twenty-nine CD8+ CDR3 sequences occurred in patients and in controls.

Details on this clonotype: Its antigen is still unknown.

Looked up from germline, CDR1 is DFQATT and CDR2 is SNEGSKA (reference sequence). V gave up 0 bases and J gave up 1 base, with 22 bases separating them. This CDR3 has 19 residues. Genomic DNA templated the TCR beta VDJ and CDR3 profiling. TCRdb ran MiXCR on the reads and lists one entry per CDR3 protein. The profile covers a few hundred thousand distinct CDR3 sequences, with more than 25% appearing a single time and nearly 0.85% taken by the ten largest. Those patients picked for sequencing had displayed CD8+CD57+ cell expansion on flow cytometry. Every patient was diagnosed with severe acquired aplastic anemia.

The TCR comes from a human donor with aplastic anemia. The sequencing sample was made of sorted CD4+, CD8+, or CD8+CD57+ T cells (not recorded which) from PBMCs. The chain uses TRBV20-1 and TRBJ1-5; D is undetermined. CDR3 in amino acids: CSARDKRAGSIWSNQPQHF. The CDR3 DNA reads as TGCAGTGCTAGAGATAAGCGGGCTGGCTCTATATGGAGCAATCAGCCCCAGCATTTT.